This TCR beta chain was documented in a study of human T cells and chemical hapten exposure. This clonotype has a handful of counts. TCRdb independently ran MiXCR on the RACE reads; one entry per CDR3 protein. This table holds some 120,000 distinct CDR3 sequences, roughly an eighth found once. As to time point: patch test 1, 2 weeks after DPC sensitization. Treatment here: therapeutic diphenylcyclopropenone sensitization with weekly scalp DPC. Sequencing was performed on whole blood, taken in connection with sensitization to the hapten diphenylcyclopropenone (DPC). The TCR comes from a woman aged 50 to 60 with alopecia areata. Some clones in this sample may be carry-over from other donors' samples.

The CDR3 sequence: CASSGRTGDLTDTQYF. The CDR3 DNA reads as TGTGCCAGCAGCGGTCGAACCGGGGATCTAACAGATACGCAGTATTTT. This chain connects TRBV7-6 to TRBJ2-3; D may be TRBD2 (5 bases). CDR3 size: 16 residues. V was clipped by 5 bases and J by 3 bases, with 18 bases between them. Germline CDR1 reads SGHVS; CDR2 reads FNYEAQ.